A selection of T cell receptor beta chains follows, all from one sample in a study of T cell responses to AZD1222 COVID-19 vaccine. Measured with immunoSEQ multiplex PCR; TCRdb has only the in-frame clones, and not every one. Of more than 95,000 clones in the sample, 85% to 95% are singletons; the top ten hold approximately 3.1%. The input for sequencing was peripheral blood, taken on day 0 of AZD1222 vaccination. These receptors all stem from an adult in good health. CDR3s include the opening cysteine and the closing phenylalanine or tryptophan. The D gene is left open where the match is weak. Clone sizes are given selectively: once, few, many, or a class where the clone is expanded.

TRBV7-9	TRBD2	TRBJ2-1	-	CASSSGLGVGEQFF	TGTGCCAGCAGCTCGGGACTAGGTGTGGGTGAGCAGTTCTTC
TRBV11-2	-	TRBJ1-1	-	CASSIKGLRGGEAFF	TGTGCCAGCAGCATCAAGGGGTTACGGGGGGGTGAAGCTTTCTTT
TRBV19	-	TRBJ1-1	-	CASSIEGDREAFF	TGTGCCAGTAGTATAGAAGGGGACCGTGAAGCTTTCTTT
TRBV5-1	-	TRBJ1-1	-	CASSLEGVGTEAFF	TGCGCCAGCAGCTTGGAGGGGGTGGGCACTGAAGCTTTCTTT
TRBV11-2	TRBD2	TRBJ2-3	-	CASSLSGLATDTQYF	TGTGCCAGCAGCCTTTCCGGACTAGCGACAGATACGCAGTATTTT
TRBV28	TRBD1	TRBJ2-1	-	CASSPSRQGRNEQFF	TGTGCCAGCAGTCCTTCTAGACAGGGTAGGAATGAGCAGTTCTTC
TRBV3-1/TRBV3-2	TRBD2	TRBJ2-5	-	CASSPRLASLQETQYF	TGTGCCAGCAGCCCTAGACTAGCGAGCCTCCAAGAGACCCAGTACTTC
TRBV28	-	TRBJ2-1	-	CALRQAKTYNEQFF	TGTGCCCTCCGACAGGCCAAAACCTACAATGAGCAGTTCTTC
TRBV27	-	TRBJ1-5	-	CASSLDSGNLNQPQHF	TGTGCCAGCAGTCTCGACAGTGGCAATTTAAATCAGCCCCAGCATTTT
TRBV10-3	-	TRBJ1-1	-	CAISSINTEAFF	TGTGCCATCAGTTCCATAAACACTGAAGCTTTCTTT
TRBV7-8	-	TRBJ2-7	-	CASSLWDSGPYEQYF	TGTGCCAGCAGCTTATGGGACTCGGGGCCCTACGAGCAGTACTTC
TRBV20-1	-	TRBJ1-2	-	CSASIAVVYGYTF	TGCAGTGCTAGTATTGCGGTAGTCTATGGCTACACCTTC
TRBV7-2	-	TRBJ1-2	-	CASSLSFASNYGYTF	TGTGCCAGCAGCTTATCTTTCGCCTCTAACTATGGCTACACCTTC
TRBV7-2	-	TRBJ1-1	-	CASRSQMNTEAFF	TGTGCCAGCAGAAGCCAGATGAACACTGAAGCTTTCTTT
TRBV4-1	TRBD1	TRBJ1-5	-	CASSQDVPLTGDVGGNQPQHF	TGCGCCAGCAGCCAAGATGTTCCATTGACAGGGGACGTAGGGGGCAATCAGCCCCAGCATTTT
TRBV5-1	TRBD2	TRBJ2-3	-	CASSVSGADTQYF	TGCGCCAGCAGCGTTAGCGGGGCGGATACGCAGTATTTT
TRBV7-9	-	TRBJ1-6	-	CASSLVPSANLKSPLHF	TGTGCCAGCAGCTTAGTACCCTCTGCCAATCTCAAGTCACCCCTCCACTTT
TRBV6-5	TRBD1	TRBJ1-2	once	CASSFHGTGKGYTF	TGTGCCAGCAGTTTCCACGGGACAGGGAAGGGCTACACCTTC
TRBV7-6	-	TRBJ2-3	-	CASSLGGGRALDTQYF	TGTGCCAGCAGCTTAGGAGGGGGGAGGGCCCTAGATACGCAGTATTTT
TRBV18	-	TRBJ2-2	-	CASSPRVTGELFF	TGTGCCAGCTCACCCAGGGTTACCGGGGAGCTGTTTTTT
TRBV5-6	-	TRBJ2-1	-	CASSFWVDRPAYNEQFF	TGTGCCAGCAGCTTCTGGGTCGACAGGCCTGCCTACAATGAGCAGTTCTTC
TRBV19	-	TRBJ1-5	-	CASSINYRVGNQPQHF	TGTGCCAGTAGTATAAATTACAGGGTTGGCAATCAGCCCCAGCATTTT
TRBV10-3	-	TRBJ2-2	-	CAISGRDTGELFF	TGTGCCATCAGTGGGAGGGACACCGGGGAGCTGTTTTTT
TRBV6-1	-	TRBJ2-7	-	CASSEPVGTPYEQYF	TGTGCCAGCAGTGAACCCGTGGGCACCCCCTACGAGCAGTACTTC
TRBV5-4	TRBD2	TRBJ2-2	-	CASSLAGGNTGELFF	TGTGCCAGCAGCTTAGCGGGAGGCAACACCGGGGAGCTGTTTTTT